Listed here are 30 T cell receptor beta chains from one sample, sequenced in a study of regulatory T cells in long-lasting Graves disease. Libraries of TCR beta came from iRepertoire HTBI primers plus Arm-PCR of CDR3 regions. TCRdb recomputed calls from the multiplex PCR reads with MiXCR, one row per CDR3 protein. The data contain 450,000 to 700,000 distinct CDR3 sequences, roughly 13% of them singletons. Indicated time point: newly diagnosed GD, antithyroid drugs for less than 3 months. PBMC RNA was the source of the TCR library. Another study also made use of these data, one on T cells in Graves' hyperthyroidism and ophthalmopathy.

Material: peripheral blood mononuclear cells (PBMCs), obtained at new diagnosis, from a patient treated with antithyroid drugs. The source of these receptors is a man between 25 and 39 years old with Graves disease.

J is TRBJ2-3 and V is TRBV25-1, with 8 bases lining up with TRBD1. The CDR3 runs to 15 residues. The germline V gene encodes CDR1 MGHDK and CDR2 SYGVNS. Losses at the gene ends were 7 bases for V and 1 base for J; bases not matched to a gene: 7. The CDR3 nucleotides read TGTGCCAGCATCGGTAGGGGACAGGGCACAGATACGCAGTATTTT. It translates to CASIGRGQGTDTQYF.

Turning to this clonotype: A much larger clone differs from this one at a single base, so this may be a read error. CDR3 sequence (DNA): TGTGCCGGCAGCTTAGAATTCTCCTACGAGCAGTACTTC. It translates to CAGSLEFSYEQYF. J is TRBJ2-7 and V is TRBV7-9; the D is unclear. Germline values: CDR1 SEHNR, CDR2 FQNEAQ (reference sequence). The CDR3 is 13 amino acids.

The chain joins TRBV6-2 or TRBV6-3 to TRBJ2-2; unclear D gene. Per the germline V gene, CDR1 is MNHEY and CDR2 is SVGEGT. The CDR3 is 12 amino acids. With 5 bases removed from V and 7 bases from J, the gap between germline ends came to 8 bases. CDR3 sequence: CASSNFIGELFF. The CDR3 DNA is TGTGCCAGCAGTAATTTTATCGGGGAGCTGTTTTTT.

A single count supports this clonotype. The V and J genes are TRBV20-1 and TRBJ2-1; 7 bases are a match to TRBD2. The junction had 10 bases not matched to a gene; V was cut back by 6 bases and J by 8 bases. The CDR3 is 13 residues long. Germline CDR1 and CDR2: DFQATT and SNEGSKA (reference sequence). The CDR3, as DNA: TGCAGTGCCATCCGGGACTATAGCTATGAGCAGTTCTTC. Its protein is CSAIRDYSYEQFF.

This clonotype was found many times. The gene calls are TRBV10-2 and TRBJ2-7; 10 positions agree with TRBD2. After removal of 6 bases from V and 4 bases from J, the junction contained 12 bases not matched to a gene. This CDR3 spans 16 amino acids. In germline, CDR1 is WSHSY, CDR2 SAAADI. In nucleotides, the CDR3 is TGCGCCAGCAGCCCCCAAGGGTCTAGCGGGAGTTACGAGCAGTACTTC. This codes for CASSPQGSSGSYEQYF.

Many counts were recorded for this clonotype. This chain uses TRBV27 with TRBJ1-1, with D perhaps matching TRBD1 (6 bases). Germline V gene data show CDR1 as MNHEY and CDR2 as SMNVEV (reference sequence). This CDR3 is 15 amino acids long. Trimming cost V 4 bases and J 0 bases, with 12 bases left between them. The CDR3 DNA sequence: TGTGCCAGCAGTTGGGGGGCCGACTTGAACACTGAAGCTTTCTTT. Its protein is CASSWGADLNTEAFF.

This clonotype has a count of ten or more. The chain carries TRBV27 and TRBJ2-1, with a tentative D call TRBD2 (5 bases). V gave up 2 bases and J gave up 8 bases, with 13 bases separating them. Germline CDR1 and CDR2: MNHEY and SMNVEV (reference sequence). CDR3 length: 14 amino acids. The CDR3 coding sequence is TGTGCCAGCAGTTTAGCCCGGGAAGGCGATGAGCAGTTCTTC. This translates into CASSLAREGDEQFF.

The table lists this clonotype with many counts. CDR3 bases: TGTGCCTGGAGTCGGCCGGAGGGGGCGAAAGGCTACACCTTC. This translates into CAWSRPEGAKGYTF. The chain employs TRBV30 and TRBJ1-2, with 7 bases identical to TRBD1. Looked up from germline, CDR1 is GTSNPN and CDR2 is SVGIG (reference sequence). The CDR3 has 14 residues. V lost 2 bases and J lost 8; bases outside the gene matches: 11.

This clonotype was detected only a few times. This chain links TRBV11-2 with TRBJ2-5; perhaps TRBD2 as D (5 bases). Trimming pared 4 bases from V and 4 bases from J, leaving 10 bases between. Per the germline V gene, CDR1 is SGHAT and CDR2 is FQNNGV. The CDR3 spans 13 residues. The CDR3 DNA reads TGTGCCAGCAGCTCGCGGGTCCCAGAGACCCAGTACTTC. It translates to CASSSRVPETQYF. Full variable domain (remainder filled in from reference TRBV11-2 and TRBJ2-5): EAGVAQSPRYKIIEKRQSVAFWCNPISGHATLYWYQQILGQGPKLLIQFQNNGVVDDSQLPKDRFSAERLKGVDSTLKIQPAKLEDSAVYLCASSSRVPETQYFGPGTRLLVL.

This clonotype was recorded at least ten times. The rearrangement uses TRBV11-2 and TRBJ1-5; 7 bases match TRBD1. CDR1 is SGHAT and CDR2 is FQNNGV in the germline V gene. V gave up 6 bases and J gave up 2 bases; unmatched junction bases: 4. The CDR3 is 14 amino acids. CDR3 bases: TGTGCCAGCAGTGCCGACAGGGGCAATCAGCCCCAGCATTTT. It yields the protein CASSADRGNQPQHF.

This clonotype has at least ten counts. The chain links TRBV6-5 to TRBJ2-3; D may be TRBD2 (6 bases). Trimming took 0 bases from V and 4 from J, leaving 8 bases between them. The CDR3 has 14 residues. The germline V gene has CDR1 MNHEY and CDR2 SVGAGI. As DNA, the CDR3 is TGTGCCAGCAGTTACTCGGAGGGTTCAGATACGCAGTATTTT. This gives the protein CASSYSEGSDTQYF.

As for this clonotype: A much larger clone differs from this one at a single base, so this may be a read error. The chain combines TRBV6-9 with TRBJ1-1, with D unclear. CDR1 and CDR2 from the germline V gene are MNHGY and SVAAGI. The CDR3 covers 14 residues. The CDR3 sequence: CASGYSVVGTEAFF. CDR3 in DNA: TGTGCCAGCGGTTACTCTGTGGTAGGCACTGAAGCTTTCTTT.

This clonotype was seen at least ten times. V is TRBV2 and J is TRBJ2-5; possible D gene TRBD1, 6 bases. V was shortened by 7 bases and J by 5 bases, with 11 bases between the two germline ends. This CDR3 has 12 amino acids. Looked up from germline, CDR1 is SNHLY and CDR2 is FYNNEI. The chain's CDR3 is CASIGGYETQYF. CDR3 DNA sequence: TGTGCCAGCATAGGGGGTTATGAGACCCAGTACTTC.

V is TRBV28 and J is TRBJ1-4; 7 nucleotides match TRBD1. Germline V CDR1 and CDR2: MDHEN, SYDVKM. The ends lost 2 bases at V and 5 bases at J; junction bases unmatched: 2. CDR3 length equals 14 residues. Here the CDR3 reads CASSLGTENEKLFF. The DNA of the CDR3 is TGTGCCAGCAGTTTAGGGACAGAAAATGAAAAACTGTTTTTT.

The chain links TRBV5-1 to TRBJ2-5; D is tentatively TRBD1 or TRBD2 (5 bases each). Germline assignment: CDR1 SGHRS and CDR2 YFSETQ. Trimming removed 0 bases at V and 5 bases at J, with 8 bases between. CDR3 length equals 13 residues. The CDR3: CASSLVGDETQYF. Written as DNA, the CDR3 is TGCGCCAGCAGCTTGGTTGGGGACGAGACCCAGTACTTC.

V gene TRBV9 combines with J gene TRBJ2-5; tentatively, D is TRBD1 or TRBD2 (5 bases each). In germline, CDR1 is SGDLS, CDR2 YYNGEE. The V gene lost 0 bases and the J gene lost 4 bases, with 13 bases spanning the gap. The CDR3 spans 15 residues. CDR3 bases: TGTGCCAGCAGCGTAGCCCTGGGACCAGGAGAGACCCAGTACTTC. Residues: CASSVALGPGETQYF.

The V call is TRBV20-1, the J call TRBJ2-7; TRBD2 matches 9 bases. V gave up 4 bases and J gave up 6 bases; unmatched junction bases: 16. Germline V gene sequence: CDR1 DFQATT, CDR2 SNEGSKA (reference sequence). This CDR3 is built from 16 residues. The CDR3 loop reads CSAKNPLAGIVGEQYF. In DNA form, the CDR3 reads TGCAGTGCTAAAAATCCCCTAGCGGGAATTGTTGGCGAGCAGTACTTC.

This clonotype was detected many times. The CDR3 nucleotides are TGTGCCAGCAGCTTAGTTCGGACAGCCACCTACGAGCAGTACTTC. Translating gives CASSLVRTATYEQYF. The chain couples TRBV7-8 to TRBJ2-7; D possibly corresponds to TRBD1 (6 bases). Germline V gives CDR1 SGHVS, CDR2 FQNEAQ. The V end lost 1 base, the J end lost 2 bases, and 12 bases lay between the germline ends. The CDR3 totals 15 residues. Based on the CDR3 plus reference TRBV7-8 and TRBJ2-7, the full variable domain is GAGVSQSPRYKVAKRGQDVALRCDPISGHVSLFWYQQALGQGPEFLTYFQNEAQLDKSGLPSDRFFAERPEGSVSTLKIQRTQQEDSAVYLCASSLVRTATYEQYFGPGTRLTVT.

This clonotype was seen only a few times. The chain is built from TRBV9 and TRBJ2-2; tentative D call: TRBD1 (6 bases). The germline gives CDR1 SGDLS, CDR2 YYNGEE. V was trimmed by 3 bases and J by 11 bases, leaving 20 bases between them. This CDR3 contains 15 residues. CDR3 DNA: TGTGCCAGCAGCGGTTCCGGGACACACATTCAAGAGCTGTTTTTT. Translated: CASSGSGTHIQELFF.

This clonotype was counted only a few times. The CDR3 is CATSDPGQTHNEQFF. The CDR3 nucleotides are TGTGCCACCAGTGATCCGGGACAGACACACAATGAGCAGTTCTTC. The chain has TRBV24-1 and TRBJ2-1; 7 bases line up with TRBD1. Germline assignment: CDR1 KGHDR and CDR2 SFDVKD. V gave up 3 bases and J gave up 5 bases; unmatched junction bases: 6. This CDR3 region has 15 residues.

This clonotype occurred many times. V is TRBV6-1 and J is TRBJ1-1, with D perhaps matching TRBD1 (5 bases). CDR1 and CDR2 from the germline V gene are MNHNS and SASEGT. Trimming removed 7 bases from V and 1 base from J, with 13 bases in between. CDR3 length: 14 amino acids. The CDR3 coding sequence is TGTGCCAGCACTCCCCTGGGGGGGAACACTGAAGCTTTCTTT. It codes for CASTPLGGNTEAFF.

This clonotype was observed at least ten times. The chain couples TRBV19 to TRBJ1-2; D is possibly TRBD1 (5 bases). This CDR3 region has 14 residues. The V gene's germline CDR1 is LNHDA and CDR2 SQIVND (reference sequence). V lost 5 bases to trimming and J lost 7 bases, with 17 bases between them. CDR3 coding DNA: TGTGCCAGTAGTTTTGGGGACTCCACCGGTGGCTACACCTTC. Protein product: CASSFGDSTGGYTF.

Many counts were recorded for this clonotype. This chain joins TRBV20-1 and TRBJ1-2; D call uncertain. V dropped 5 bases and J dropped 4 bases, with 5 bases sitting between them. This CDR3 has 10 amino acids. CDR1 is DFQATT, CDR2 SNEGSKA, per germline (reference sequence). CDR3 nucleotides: TGCAGTGCTCCGCCCTATGGCTACACCTTC. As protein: CSAPPYGYTF.

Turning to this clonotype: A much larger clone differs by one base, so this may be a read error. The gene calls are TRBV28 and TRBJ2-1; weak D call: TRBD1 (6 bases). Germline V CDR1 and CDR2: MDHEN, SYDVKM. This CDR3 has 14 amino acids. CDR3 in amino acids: CTSSPRAKGVEQFF. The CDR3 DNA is TGTACCAGCAGCCCAAGAGCAAAGGGGGTTGAGCAGTTCTTC.

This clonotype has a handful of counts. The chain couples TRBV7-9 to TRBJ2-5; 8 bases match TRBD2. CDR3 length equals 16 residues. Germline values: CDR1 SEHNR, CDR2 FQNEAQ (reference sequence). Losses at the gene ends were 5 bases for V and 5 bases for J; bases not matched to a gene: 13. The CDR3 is CASSVFTGGPGETQYF. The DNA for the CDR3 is TGTGCCAGCAGCGTTTTCACGGGAGGGCCGGGTGAGACCCAGTACTTC.

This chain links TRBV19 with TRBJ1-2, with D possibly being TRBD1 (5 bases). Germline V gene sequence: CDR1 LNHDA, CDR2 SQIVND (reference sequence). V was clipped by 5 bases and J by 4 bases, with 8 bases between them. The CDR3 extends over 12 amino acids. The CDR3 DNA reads TGTGCCAGTAGTTGGGGCGGCTATGGCTACACCTTC. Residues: CASSWGGYGYTF.

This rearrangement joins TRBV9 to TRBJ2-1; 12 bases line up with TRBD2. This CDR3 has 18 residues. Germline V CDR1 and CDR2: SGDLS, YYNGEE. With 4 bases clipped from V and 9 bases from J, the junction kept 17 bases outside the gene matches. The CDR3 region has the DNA TGTGCCAGCAGCCCACACCTGGGAGCTAGCGGGAGGGTCGGTGAGCAGTTCTTC. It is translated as CASSPHLGASGRVGEQFF.

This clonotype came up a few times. The DNA for the CDR3 is TGTGCCAGCAGCCAACGCGTCGGCAGGGGGCTCTACGAGCAGTACTTC. As protein: CASSQRVGRGLYEQYF. The V gene is TRBV14, the J gene TRBJ2-7; TRBD1 agrees at 8 bases. Looked up from germline, CDR1 is SGHDN and CDR2 is FVKESK. Unmatched junction bases numbered 9, after V lost 2 bases and J lost 3 bases. The CDR3 extends over 16 amino acids.

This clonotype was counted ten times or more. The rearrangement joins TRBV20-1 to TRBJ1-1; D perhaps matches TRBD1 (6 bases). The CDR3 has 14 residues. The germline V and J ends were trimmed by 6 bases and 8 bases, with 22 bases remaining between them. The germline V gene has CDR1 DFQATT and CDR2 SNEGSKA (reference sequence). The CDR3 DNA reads TGCAGTGCAGCCCTGACAGGAGGCCCCAGGGAAGCTTTCTTT. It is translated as CSAALTGGPREAFF.

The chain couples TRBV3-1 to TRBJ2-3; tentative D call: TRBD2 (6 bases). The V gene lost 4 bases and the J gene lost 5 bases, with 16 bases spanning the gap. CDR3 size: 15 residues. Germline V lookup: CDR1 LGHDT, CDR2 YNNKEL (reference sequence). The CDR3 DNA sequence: TGTGCCAGCAGCCCCCTTGCGGGGCTGGGAGATACGCAGTATTTT. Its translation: CASSPLAGLGDTQYF.